What follows is one T cell receptor (beta chain) and its context. Its antigen remains unknown. V lost 3 bases to trimming and J lost 3 bases, with 6 bases between them. Per germline, CDR1 MGHDK and CDR2 SYGVNS. The CDR3 has 12 residues. Spiked synthetic TCR analogs estimated absolute template abundance per PCR. Levels of FFPE tumor DNA were quantified by means of amplified housekeeping genes. TCRdb's copy holds only in-frame clones and misses some; the assay was immunoSEQ multiplex PCR. This sample has 30,000 to 40,000 clones; 36% occur once, and the top ten carry more than 8.5%. These data belong to a study of PD-L1 blockade in urothelial cancer. Study observations and caveats: One FFPE tumor sample per patient, not taken right before treatment.

The sample was tumor tissue, taken before atezolizumab (anti-PD-L1) treatment. The clonotype was recovered from a man aged 55 to 69 with urothelial cancer. The gene calls are TRBV25-1 and TRBJ2-7; no definite D call. The DNA for the CDR3 is TGTGCCAGCAGTGAGGGGAACTACGAGCAGTACTTC. Its protein is CASSEGNYEQYF.